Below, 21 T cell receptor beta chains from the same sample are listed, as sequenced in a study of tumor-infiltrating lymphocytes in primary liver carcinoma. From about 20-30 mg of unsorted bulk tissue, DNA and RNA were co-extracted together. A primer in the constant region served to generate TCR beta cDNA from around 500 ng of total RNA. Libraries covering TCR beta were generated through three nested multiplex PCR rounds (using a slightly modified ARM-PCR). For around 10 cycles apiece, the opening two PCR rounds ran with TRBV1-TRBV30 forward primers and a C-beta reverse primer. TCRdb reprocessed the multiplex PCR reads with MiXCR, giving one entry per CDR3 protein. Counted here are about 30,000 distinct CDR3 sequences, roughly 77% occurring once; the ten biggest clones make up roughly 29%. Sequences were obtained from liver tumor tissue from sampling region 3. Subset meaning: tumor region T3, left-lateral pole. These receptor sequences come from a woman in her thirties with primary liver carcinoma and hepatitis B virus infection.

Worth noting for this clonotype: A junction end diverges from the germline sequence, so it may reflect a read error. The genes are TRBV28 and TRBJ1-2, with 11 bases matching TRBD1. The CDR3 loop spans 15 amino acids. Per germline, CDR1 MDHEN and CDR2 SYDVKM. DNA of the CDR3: TGTGCCACCATGCAAGGACAGGGGGCTAACTATGGCTACATCTTC. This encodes CATMQGQGANYGYIF.

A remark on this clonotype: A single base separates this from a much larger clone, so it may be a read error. The CDR3 nucleotides read TGTGCCAGCAGCTTGCTCGAGACAGCGACCCGAGCTTTCTTT. This encodes CASSLLETATRAFF. The chain uses TRBV5-1 and TRBJ1-1, with D tentatively TRBD1 (5 bases). The germline gives CDR1 SGHRS, CDR2 YFSETQ. CDR3 length: 14 residues.

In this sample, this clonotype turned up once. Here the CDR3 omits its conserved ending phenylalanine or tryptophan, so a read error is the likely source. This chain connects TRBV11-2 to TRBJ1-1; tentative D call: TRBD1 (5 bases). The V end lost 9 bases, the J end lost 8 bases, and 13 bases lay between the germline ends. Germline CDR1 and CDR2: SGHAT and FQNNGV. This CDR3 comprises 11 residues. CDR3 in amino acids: CASSPGTEAFS. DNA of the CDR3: TGTGCCAGTAGCCCCGGGACGGAAGCTTTCTCT.

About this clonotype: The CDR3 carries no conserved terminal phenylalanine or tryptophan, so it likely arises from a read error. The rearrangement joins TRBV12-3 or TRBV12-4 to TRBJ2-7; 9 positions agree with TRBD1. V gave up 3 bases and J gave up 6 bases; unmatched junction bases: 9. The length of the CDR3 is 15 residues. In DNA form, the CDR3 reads TGTGCCAGCAGTTTTCGGGGACAGGGTAATCGCGAGCAGTACTTA. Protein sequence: CASSFRGQGNREQYL.

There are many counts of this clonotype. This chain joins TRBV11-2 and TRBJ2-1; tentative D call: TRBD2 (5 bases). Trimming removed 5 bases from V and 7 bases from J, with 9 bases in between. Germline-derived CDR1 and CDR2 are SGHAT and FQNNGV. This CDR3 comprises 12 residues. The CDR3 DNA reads TGTGCCAGCAGCGAACTAGTGAATGAGCAGTTCTTC. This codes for CASSELVNEQFF.

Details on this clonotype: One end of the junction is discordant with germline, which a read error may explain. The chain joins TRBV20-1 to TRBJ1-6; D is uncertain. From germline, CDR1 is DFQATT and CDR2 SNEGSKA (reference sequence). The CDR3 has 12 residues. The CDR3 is CSASPQNTPLHF. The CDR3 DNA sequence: TGCAGTGCTAGTCCACAGAATACACCCCTCCATTTT.

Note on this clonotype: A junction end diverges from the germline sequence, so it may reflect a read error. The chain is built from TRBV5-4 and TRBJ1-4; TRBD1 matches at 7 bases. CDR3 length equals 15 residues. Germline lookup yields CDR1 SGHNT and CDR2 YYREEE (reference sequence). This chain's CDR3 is CASSFNRGLNEKLPF. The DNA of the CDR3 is TGTGCCAGCAGCTTCAACAGGGGACTTAATGAAAAACTGCCTTTT.

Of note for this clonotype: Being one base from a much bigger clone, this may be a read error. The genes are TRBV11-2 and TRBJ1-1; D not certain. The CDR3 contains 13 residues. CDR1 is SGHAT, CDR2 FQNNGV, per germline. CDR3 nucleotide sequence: TGTGCCAGCAGCTTAGAGTCAGAGGGTGAAACTTTCTTT. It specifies CASSLESEGETFF.

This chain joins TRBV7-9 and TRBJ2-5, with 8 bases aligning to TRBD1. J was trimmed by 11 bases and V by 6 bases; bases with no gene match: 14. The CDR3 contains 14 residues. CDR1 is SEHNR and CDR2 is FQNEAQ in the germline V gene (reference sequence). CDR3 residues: CASRDTGGHWTQYF. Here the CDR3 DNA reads TGTGCCAGCAGAGATACAGGGGGGCATTGGACACAGTACTTC. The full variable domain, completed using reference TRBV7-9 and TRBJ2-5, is DTGVSQNPRHKITKRGQNVTFRCDPISEHNRLYWYRQTLGQGPEFLTYFQNEAQLEKSRLLSDRFSAERPKGSFSTLEIQRTEQGDSAMYLCASRDTGGHWTQYFGPGTRLLVL.

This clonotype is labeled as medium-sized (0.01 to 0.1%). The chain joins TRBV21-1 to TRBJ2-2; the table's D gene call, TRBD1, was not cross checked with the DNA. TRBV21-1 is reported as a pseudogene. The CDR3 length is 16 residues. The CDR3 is CASSKKDRARTGELFF. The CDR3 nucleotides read TGTGCCAGCAGCAAGAAGGACAGGGCCCGCACCGGGGAGCTGTTTTTT.

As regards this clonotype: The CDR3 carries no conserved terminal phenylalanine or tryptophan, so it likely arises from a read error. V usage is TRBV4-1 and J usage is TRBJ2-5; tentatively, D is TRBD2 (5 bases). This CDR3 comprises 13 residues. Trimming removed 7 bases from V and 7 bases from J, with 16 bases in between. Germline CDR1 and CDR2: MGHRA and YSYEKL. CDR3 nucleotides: TGCGCCAGCACCAATCCGAGGGAAGCGACCCAGTACCTC. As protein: CASTNPREATQYL.

The CDR3, as DNA: TGCGCCAACATCCCGACCCCAGACTATTCCTACAATGAGCAGTTCTTC. Protein sequence: CANIPTPDYSYNEQFF. The chain joins TRBV5-1 to TRBJ2-1; tentatively, D is TRBD2 (5 bases). Trimming left V 9 bases short and J 1 base short, with 20 bases between. This CDR3 is built from 16 residues. Germline-derived CDR1 and CDR2 are SGHRS and YFSETQ.

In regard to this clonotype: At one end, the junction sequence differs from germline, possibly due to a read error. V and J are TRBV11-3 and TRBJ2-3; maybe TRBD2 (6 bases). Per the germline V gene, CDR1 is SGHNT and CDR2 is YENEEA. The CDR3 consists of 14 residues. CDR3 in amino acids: CVTSISGLTDTQYF. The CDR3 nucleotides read TGCGTCACCAGCATTAGCGGCCTCACGGATACGCAGTATTTT. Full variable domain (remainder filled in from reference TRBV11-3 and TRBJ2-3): EAGVVQSPRYKIIEKKQPVAFWCNPISGHNTLYWYLQNLGQGPELLIRYENEEAVDDSQLPKDRFSAERLKGVDSTLKIQPAELGDSAVYLCVTSISGLTDTQYFGPGTRLTVL.

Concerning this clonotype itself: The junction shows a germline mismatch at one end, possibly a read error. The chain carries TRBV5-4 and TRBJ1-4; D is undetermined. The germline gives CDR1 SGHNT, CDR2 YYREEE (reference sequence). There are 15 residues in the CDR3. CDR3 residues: CSSSAEVGTNEKLFF. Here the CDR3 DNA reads TGTTCCAGTAGCGCCGAAGTTGGTACAAATGAAAAACTGTTTTTT. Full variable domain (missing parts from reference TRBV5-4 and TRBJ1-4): ETGVTQSPTHLIKTRGQQVTLRCSSQSGHNTVSWYQQALGQGPQFIFQYYREEENGRGNFPPRFSGLQFPNYSSELNVNALELDDSALYLCSSSAEVGTNEKLFFGSGTQLSVL.

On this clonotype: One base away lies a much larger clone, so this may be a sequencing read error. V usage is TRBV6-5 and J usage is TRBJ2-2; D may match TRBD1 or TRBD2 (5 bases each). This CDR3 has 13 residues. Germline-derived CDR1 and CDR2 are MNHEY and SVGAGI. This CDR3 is CASRGPNTVELFF. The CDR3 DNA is TGTGCCAGTCGGGGCCCGAACACCGTGGAGCTGTTTTTT.

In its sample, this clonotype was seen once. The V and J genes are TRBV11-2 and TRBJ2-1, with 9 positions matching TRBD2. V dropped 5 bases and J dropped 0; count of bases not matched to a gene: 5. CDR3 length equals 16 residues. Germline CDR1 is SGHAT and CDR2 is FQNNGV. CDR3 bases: TGTGCCAGCAGCGCGAGCGGGAGGTTCTCCTACAATGAGCAGTTCTTC. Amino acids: CASSASGRFSYNEQFF.

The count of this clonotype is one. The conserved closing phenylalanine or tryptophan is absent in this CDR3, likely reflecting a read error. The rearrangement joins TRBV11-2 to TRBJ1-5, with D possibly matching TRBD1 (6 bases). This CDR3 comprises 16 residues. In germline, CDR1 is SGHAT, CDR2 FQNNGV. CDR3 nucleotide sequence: TGTGCTAACAGCTTAAATTTCGGGACATCAAATCAGCCCCAGCATATT. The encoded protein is CANSLNFGTSNQPQHI.

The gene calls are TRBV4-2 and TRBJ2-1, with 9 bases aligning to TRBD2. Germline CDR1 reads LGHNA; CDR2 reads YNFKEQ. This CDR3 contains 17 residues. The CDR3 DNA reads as TGTACGAGCGGCCACCATATTGCGGGAGGGTCCAGAGGTGAGCAGTTCTTC. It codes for CTSGHHIAGGSRGEQFF.

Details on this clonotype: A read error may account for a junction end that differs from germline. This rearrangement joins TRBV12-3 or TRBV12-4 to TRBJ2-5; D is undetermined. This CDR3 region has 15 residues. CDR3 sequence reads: CASSTHPGSEETQYF. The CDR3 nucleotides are TGTGCGAGCAGCACCCACCCCGGAAGCGAAGAGACCCAGTACTTC.

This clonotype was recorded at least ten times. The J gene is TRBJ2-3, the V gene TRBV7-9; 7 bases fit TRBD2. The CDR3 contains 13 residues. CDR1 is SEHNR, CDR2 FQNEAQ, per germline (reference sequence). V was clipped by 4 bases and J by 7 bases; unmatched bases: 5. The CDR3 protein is CASSSTSVNTQYF. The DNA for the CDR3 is TGTGCCAGCAGCTCCACTAGCGTAAATACGCAGTATTTT.

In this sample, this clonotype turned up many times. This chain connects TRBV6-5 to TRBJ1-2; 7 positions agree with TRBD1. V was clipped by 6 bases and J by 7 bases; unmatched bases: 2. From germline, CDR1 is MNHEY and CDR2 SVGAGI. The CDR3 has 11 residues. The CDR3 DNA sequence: TGTGCCAGCAGCAACAGGGGTGGCTACACCTTC. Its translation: CASSNRGGYTF.